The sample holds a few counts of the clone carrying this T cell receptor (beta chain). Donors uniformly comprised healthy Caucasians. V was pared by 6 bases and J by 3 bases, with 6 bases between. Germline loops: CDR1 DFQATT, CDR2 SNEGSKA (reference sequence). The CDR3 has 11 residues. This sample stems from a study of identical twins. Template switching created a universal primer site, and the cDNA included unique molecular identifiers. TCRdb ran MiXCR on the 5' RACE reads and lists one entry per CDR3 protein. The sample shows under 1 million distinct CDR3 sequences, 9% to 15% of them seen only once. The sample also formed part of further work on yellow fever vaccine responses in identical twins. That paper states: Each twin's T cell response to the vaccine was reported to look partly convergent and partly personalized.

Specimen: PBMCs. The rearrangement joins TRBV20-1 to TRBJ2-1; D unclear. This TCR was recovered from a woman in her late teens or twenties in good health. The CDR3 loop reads CSAQDYNEQFF. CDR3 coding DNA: TGCAGTGCCCAGGACTACAATGAGCAGTTCTTC.